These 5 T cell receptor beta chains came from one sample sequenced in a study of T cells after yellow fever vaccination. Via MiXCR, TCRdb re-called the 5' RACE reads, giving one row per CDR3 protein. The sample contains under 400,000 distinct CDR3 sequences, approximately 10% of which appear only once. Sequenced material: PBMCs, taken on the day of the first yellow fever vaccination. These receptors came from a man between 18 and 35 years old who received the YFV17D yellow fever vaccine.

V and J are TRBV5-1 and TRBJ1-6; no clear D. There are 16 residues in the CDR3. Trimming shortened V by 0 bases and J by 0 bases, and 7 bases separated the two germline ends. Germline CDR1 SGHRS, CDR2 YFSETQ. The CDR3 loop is CASSLGRSSYNSPLHF. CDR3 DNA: TGCGCCAGCAGCTTGGGGCGGAGCTCCTATAATTCACCCCTCCACTTT. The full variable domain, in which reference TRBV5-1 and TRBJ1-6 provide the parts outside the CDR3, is KAGVTQTPRYLIKTRGQQVTLSCSPISGHRSVSWYQQTPGQGLQFLFEYFSETQRNKGNFPGRFSGRQFSNSRSEMNVSTLELGDSALYLCASSLGRSSYNSPLHFGNGTRLTVT.

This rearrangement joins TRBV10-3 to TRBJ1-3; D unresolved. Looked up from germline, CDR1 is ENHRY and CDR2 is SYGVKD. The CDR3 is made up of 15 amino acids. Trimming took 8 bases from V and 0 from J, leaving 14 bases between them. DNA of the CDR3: TGTGCCATCTCGGTGGCTGTTGGCTCTGGAAACACCATATATTTT. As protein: CAISVAVGSGNTIYF.

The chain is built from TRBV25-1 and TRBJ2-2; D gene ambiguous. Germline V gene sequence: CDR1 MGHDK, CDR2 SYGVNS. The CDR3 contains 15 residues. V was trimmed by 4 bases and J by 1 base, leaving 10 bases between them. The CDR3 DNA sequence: TGTGCCAGCAGTGGGTCAGATAGGAACACCGGGGAGCTGTTTTTT. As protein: CASSGSDRNTGELFF. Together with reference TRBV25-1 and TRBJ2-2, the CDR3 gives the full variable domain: EADIYQTPRYLVIGTGKKITLECSQTMGHDKMYWYQQDPGMELHLIHYSYGVNSTEKGDLSSESTVSRIRTEHFPLTLESARPSHTSQYLCASSGSDRNTGELFFGEGSRLTVL.

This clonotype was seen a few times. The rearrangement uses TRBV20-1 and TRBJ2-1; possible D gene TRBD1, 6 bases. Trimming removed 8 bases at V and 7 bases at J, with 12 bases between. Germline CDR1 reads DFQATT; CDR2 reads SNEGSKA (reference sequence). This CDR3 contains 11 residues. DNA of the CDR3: TGCAGTCCAAGCCAGGGGAATGAGCAGTTCTTC. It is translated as CSPSQGNEQFF.

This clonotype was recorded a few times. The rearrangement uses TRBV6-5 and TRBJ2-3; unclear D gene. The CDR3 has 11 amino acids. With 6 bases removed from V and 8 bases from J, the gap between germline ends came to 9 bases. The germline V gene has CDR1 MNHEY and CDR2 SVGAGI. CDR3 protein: CASSSSATQYF. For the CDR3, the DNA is TGTGCCAGCAGCTCCAGCGCTACGCAGTATTTT.